In its sample, the clone carrying this TCR beta chain was seen many times. This specimen comes from a study of T-cell reconstitution after alpha-beta-depleted transplantation in children. Researchers prepared the TCRbeta library using unique molecular identifiers, the study reports. MiXCR, applied by TCRdb to the PCR reads, yields one record per CDR3 protein. The sample includes about 580,000 distinct CDR3 sequences, about 21% seen only once; the top ten take roughly 14%. This specimen consisted of PBMCs, mostly from graft donor cells, obtained 360 days after TCRalphabeta/CD19-depleted stem cell transplant. This clonotype was obtained from a boy in the first two years of life who had a stem cell transplant for acute myeloid leukemia, so the T cells may come from the graft donor.

The CDR3 nucleotides are TGTGCCAGCAGCGGCTACCCCACAGATACGCAGTATTTT. Amino acids: CASSGYPTDTQYF. V gene TRBV5-6 combines with J gene TRBJ2-3, with D hard to call. CDR1 is SGHDT and CDR2 is YYEEEE in the germline V gene. V lost 4 bases and J lost 2, with 8 bases in between. This CDR3 comprises 13 residues.